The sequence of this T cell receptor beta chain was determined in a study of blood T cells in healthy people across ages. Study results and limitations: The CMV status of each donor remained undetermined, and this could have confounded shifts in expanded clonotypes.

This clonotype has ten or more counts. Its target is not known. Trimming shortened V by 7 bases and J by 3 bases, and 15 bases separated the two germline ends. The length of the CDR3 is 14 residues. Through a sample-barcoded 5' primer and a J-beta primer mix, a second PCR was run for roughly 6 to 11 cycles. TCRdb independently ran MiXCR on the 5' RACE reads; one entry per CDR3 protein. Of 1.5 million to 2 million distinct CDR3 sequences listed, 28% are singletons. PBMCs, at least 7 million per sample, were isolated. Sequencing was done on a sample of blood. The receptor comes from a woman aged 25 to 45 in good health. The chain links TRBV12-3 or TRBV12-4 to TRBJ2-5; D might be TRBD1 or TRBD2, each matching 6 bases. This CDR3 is CASTFGGGKETQYF. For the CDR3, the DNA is TGTGCCAGCACCTTCGGGGGCGGAAAAGAGACCCAGTACTTC.